The next 2 T cell receptor beta chains were all read from a single sample in a study of technical replicates of blood from several donors. The table came from immunoSEQ multiplex PCR; TCRdb's copy has only in-frame clones and leaves some out. The table has over 50,000 clones, 93% seen once; the top ten hold 4.2%. The source material was PBMCs. The receptors originated from a human donor in good health. Some clones in this sample may be carry-over from other donors' samples.

The chain employs TRBV14 and TRBJ1-2, with D possibly matching TRBD1 (6 bases). Trimming stripped 8 bases from V and 4 bases from J, with 14 bases between. The length of the CDR3 is 13 residues. The germline V gene has CDR1 SGHDN and CDR2 FVKESK. The CDR3 region is CASSTGQSYGYTF. The CDR3 nucleotides are TGTGCCAGCTCCACGGGACAAAGCTATGGCTACACCTTC.

V and J are TRBV30 and TRBJ2-7, with a possible D match to TRBD2 (7 bases). Germline V gene sequence: CDR1 GTSNPN, CDR2 SVGIG (reference sequence). The CDR3 contains 14 residues. V lost 1 base and J lost 12, with 22 bases in between. This CDR3 reads CAWSGGGLSDVRYF. CDR3 DNA: TGTGCCTGGAGTGGGGGGGGCTTAAGTGATGTTCGGTACTTC.